The 20 T cell receptor beta chains below all came from one sample that was sequenced in a study of blood T cell repertoires in COVID-19. The method was immunoSEQ multiplex PCR; TCRdb's version includes in-frame clones alone and lacks a portion of them. The sample consists of around 250,000 clones, 70% to 90% of them appearing once. The specimen sequenced was peripheral blood. Receptors were obtained from a man aged 18 to 29 with active or convalescent COVID-19.

CDR3: CASSLAAGGAGETQYF. In DNA, the CDR3 is TGCGCCAGCAGCTTGGCCGCGGGGGGCGCGGGGGAGACCCAGTACTTC. This chain connects TRBV5-1 to TRBJ2-5; 8 positions agree with TRBD2. The length of the CDR3 is 16 residues. CDR1 SGHRS and CDR2 YFSETQ come from the germline V gene. Germline trimming cut 0 bases from V and 5 bases from J; bases unmatched to any gene: 9.

This clone was seen just once. The rearrangement links TRBV6-5 to TRBJ2-1; TRBD1 matches 11 bases. The J segment lost 6 bases and the V segment lost 10 bases, leaving 8 bases of the junction unmatched. Looked up from germline, CDR1 is MNHEY and CDR2 is SVGAGI. The CDR3 sequence is 14 residues long. CDR3 loop: CATGTGTGGNEQFF. The CDR3 DNA reads TGTGCCACCGGGACCGGGACAGGGGGCAATGAGCAGTTCTTC.

The chain employs TRBV2 and TRBJ1-4; possibly TRBD1 for D (5 bases). V gave up 7 bases and J gave up 8 bases, with 23 bases separating them. Germline values: CDR1 SNHLY, CDR2 FYNNEI. CDR3 length: 16 residues. This CDR3 is CASNAQLGPFGEKLFF. DNA for the CDR3: TGTGCCAGCAATGCCCAGCTGGGGCCATTTGGGGAAAAACTGTTTTTT.

The gene calls are TRBV21-1 and TRBJ1-5; whether TRBD1, the table's D call, matches the DNA was not checked. TRBV21-1 is a pseudogene locus. This CDR3 has 19 amino acids. The CDR3 nucleotides are TGTGCCAGCAGCAAAGAATGGGATAGACAGGGCGGGTTTGTTCTCCCCCAGCATTTT. Translation gives CASSKEWDRQGGFVLPQHF.

The rearrangement joins TRBV7-9 to TRBJ2-3, with D possibly TRBD2 on 5 matching bases. Germline V CDR1 and CDR2: SEHNR, FQNEAQ (reference sequence). V lost 5 bases and J lost 2, with 11 bases in between. The CDR3 length is 14 residues. CDR3 in DNA: TGTGCCAGCAGCCTTCGAGGGCCCACAGATACGCAGTATTTT. This gives the protein CASSLRGPTDTQYF.

The chain joins TRBV19 to TRBJ1-2; 8 positions match TRBD1. V dropped 8 bases and J dropped 5; count of bases not matched to a gene: 7. Looked up from germline, CDR1 is LNHDA and CDR2 is SQIVND (reference sequence). CDR3 size: 13 residues. Written as DNA, the CDR3 is TGTGCCAGTCAGGGGGCCACCCTTTATGGCTACACCTTC. It is translated as CASQGATLYGYTF. Complete variable domain (other parts from reference TRBV19 and TRBJ1-2): DGGITQSPKYLFRKEGQNVTLSCEQNLNHDAMYWYRQDPGQGLRLIYYSQIVNDFQKGDIAEGYSVSREKKESFPLTVTSAQKNPTAFYLCASQGATLYGYTFGSGTRLTVV.

The chain couples TRBV13 to TRBJ2-7, with 7 nucleotides matching TRBD2. The germline V gene has CDR1 PRHDT and CDR2 FYEKMQ (reference sequence). CDR3 length equals 15 residues. Trimming cost V 2 bases and J 0 bases; bases outside gene matches: 4. CDR3 nucleotides: TGTGCCAGCAGCTTACAAGCTAGCGGCTCCTACGAGCAGTACTTC. It encodes CASSLQASGSYEQYF.

The V gene is TRBV7-3, the J gene TRBJ2-2, with TRBD1 matching over 8 bases. V dropped 3 bases and J dropped 2; count of bases not matched to a gene: 2. CDR3 length equals 15 residues. CDR1 is SGHTA, CDR2 FQGTGA, per germline. CDR3 coding DNA: TGTGCCAGCAGCTTCAGGGGGCCAAACACCGGGGAGCTGTTTTTT. It encodes CASSFRGPNTGELFF.

The chain employs TRBV5-8 and TRBJ2-7; D not resolved. The ends were cut back, 5 bases at V and 4 bases at J, with 10 bases in the middle. The CDR3 has 12 residues. Germline V gene sequence: CDR1 SGHTS, CDR2 YDEGEE. CDR3 sequence: CASRHPGYEQYF. The CDR3 DNA is TGTGCCAGCAGGCACCCCGGTTACGAGCAGTACTTC.

V usage is TRBV7-8 and J usage is TRBJ1-2, with no clear D. Trimming left V 5 bases short and J 3 bases short, with 7 bases between. Germline V gene data show CDR1 as SGHVS and CDR2 as FQNEAQ. There are 12 residues in the CDR3. CDR3 DNA: TGTGCCAGCAGCGCAGACTACTATGGCTACACCTTC. Residues: CASSADYYGYTF.

The chain joins TRBV6-2 or TRBV6-3 to TRBJ2-3; 10 bases align to TRBD2. The trim removed 5 bases at V and 5 bases at J, leaving 7 bases unmatched. Germline-derived CDR1 and CDR2 are MNHEY and SVGEGT. CDR3 length: 15 amino acids. In DNA, the CDR3 is TGTGCCAGCAGTAGGGGACTAGCGACAGGAGATACGCAGTATTTT. Amino acids: CASSRGLATGDTQYF.

This chain joins TRBV2 and TRBJ2-2; tentatively, D is TRBD1 (5 bases). The V gene's germline CDR1 is SNHLY and CDR2 FYNNEI. V gave up 10 bases and J gave up 4 bases, with 19 bases separating them. The CDR3 contains 15 residues. Here the CDR3 reads CAMVRAPPSTGELFF. The DNA of the CDR3 is TGTGCCATGGTCAGGGCGCCCCCGAGCACCGGGGAGCTGTTTTTT.

The chain carries TRBV30 and TRBJ1-2; D possibly corresponds to TRBD1 (5 bases). Per germline, CDR1 GTSNPN and CDR2 SVGIG (reference sequence). Trimming shortened V by 0 bases and J by 4 bases, and 12 bases separated the two germline ends. The CDR3 runs to 14 residues. CDR3 region: CAWSVTRVAYGYTF. As DNA, the CDR3 is TGTGCCTGGAGTGTAACCAGGGTGGCCTATGGCTACACCTTC. Looking up the rest from reference TRBV30 and TRBJ1-2 gives the full variable domain: SQTIHQWPATLVQPVGSPLSLECTVEGTSNPNLYWYRQAAGRGLQLLFYSVGIGQISSEVPQNLSASRPQDRQFILSSKKLLLSDSGFYLCAWSVTRVAYGYTFGSGTRLTVV.

The chain links TRBV6-5 to TRBJ1-6; D is unclear. The CDR3 is made up of 15 amino acids. V was pared by 4 bases and J by 0 bases, with 7 bases between. Germline CDR1 MNHEY, CDR2 SVGAGI. The CDR3 region is CASSLESSYNSPLHF. CDR3 bases: TGTGCCAGCAGTTTGGAGAGCTCCTATAATTCACCCCTCCACTTT.

The V call is TRBV2, the J call TRBJ1-5; D gene ambiguous. This CDR3 region has 13 residues. V dropped 5 bases and J dropped 4 bases, with 9 bases sitting between them. Germline V gene sequence: CDR1 SNHLY, CDR2 FYNNEI. The CDR3 loop reads CASSPFRNQPQHF. CDR3 sequence (DNA): TGTGCCAGCAGTCCGTTCCGGAATCAGCCCCAGCATTTT.

This rearrangement joins TRBV19 to TRBJ2-7; possible D gene TRBD2, 6 bases. Trimming stripped 6 bases from V and 3 bases from J, with 27 bases between. Germline V gene lookup returns CDR1 LNHDA and CDR2 SQIVND (reference sequence). This CDR3 is built from 18 residues. The chain's CDR3 is CASSQNHLSVAGNYEQYF. CDR3 nucleotides: TGTGCCAGTAGCCAAAACCACCTCTCTGTGGCGGGGAACTACGAGCAGTACTTC.

The genes are TRBV7-9 and TRBJ1-1, with 7 nucleotides matching TRBD1. The J segment lost 8 bases and the V segment lost 6 bases, leaving 9 bases of the junction unmatched. The CDR3 extends over 13 amino acids. The germline gives CDR1 SEHNR, CDR2 FQNEAQ (reference sequence). This CDR3 is CASRPTGDREAFF. CDR3 nucleotides: TGTGCCAGCAGACCTACAGGGGACAGAGAAGCTTTCTTT.

This clone was observed a single time. This chain joins TRBV30 and TRBJ2-1; D gene uncertain. Per the germline V gene, CDR1 is GTSNPN and CDR2 is SVGIG (reference sequence). The CDR3 contains 11 residues. Trimming took 0 bases from V and 9 from J, leaving 6 bases between them. The CDR3 here is CAWSVKSEQFF. The CDR3 DNA is TGTGCCTGGAGTGTTAAGAGTGAGCAGTTCTTC.

This rearrangement joins TRBV25-1 to TRBJ1-1; D unresolved. This CDR3 contains 11 residues. Germline CDR1 reads MGHDK; CDR2 reads SYGVNS. Trimming took 4 bases from V and 7 from J, leaving 7 bases between them. The CDR3 DNA sequence: TGTGCCAGCAGTGGGGAGATTGAAGCTTTCTTT. Amino acids: CASSGEIEAFF. The entire variable domain, with the rest obtained from reference TRBV25-1 and TRBJ1-1, is as follows: EADIYQTPRYLVIGTGKKITLECSQTMGHDKMYWYQQDPGMELHLIHYSYGVNSTEKGDLSSESTVSRIRTEHFPLTLESARPSHTSQYLCASSGEIEAFFGQGTRLTVV.

This chain uses TRBV19 with TRBJ1-2; D might be TRBD1 (6 bases). Trimming pared 7 bases from V and 4 bases from J, leaving 16 bases between. CDR3 length: 14 amino acids. Germline values: CDR1 LNHDA, CDR2 SQIVND (reference sequence). The CDR3 nucleotides read TGTGCCAGTACGGAGGGAGGGGGTGTCTATGGCTACACCTTC. Translated: CASTEGGGVYGYTF. Looking up the rest from reference TRBV19 and TRBJ1-2 gives the full variable domain: DGGITQSPKYLFRKEGQNVTLSCEQNLNHDAMYWYRQDPGQGLRLIYYSQIVNDFQKGDIAEGYSVSREKKESFPLTVTSAQKNPTAFYLCASTEGGGVYGYTFGSGTRLTVV.